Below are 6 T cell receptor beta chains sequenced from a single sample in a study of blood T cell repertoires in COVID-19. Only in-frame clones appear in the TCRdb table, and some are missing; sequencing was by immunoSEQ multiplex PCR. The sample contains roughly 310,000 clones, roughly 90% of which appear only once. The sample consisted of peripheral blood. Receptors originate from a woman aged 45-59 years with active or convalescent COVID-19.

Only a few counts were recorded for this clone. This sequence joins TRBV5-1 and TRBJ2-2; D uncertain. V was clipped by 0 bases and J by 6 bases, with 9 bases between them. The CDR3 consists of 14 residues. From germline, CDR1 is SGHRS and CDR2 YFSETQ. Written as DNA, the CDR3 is TGCGCCAGCAGCTTGGAACGAGGAGCCGGGGAGCTGTTTTTT. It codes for CASSLERGAGELFF.

The CDR3: CASSLKGLAGLGNEQFF. CDR3 nucleotide sequence: TGTGCCAGCAGTCTAAAGGGACTAGCGGGGTTGGGGAATGAGCAGTTCTTC. This chain connects TRBV21-1 to TRBJ2-1; TRBD2 was called by the table and not checked on the DNA. TRBV21-1 is a recognized pseudogene. The CDR3 spans 17 residues.

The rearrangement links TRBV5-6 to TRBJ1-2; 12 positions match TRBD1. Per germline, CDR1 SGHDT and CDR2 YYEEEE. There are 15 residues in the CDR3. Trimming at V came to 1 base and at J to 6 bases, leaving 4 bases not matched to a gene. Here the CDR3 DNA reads TGTGCCAGCAGCTTGAGCGGGACAGGGGGCAATGGCTACACCTTC. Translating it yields CASSLSGTGGNGYTF.

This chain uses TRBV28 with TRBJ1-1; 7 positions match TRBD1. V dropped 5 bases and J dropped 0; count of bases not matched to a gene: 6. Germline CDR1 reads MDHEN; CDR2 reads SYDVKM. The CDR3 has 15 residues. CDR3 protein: CASSPLDRMNTEAFF. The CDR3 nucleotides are TGTGCCAGCAGTCCGTTGGACAGGATGAACACTGAAGCTTTCTTT.

DNA for the CDR3: TGTGCCAGCAGCTGGAAGCGGGGGCCACGACCCCGCACAGATACGCAGTATTTT. This encodes CASSWKRGPRPRTDTQYF. The chain is built from TRBV11-3 and TRBJ2-3; 8 nucleotides align to TRBD2. V lost 4 bases, J lost 1 base, and 13 bases stayed unmatched. The CDR3 consists of 18 residues. Germline V gene sequence: CDR1 SGHNT, CDR2 YENEEA.

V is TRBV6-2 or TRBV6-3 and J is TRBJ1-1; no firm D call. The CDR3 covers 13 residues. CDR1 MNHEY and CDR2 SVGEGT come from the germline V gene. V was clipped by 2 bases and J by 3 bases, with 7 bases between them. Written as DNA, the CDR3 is TGTGCCAGCAGTTACGGTCCGGACACTGAAGCTTTCTTT. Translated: CASSYGPDTEAFF.